The 16 T cell receptor beta chains below come from one sample, sequenced in a study of post-analysis software for immune sequencing data. Study-wide results and caveats: TRBV5-6, TRBV5-1 and TRBV20-1 were among a few TRBV segments more frequent in patients than controls.

Carried by the TCR beta cDNA libraries were unique molecular identifiers. Each CDR3 protein is one row after TCRdb ran MiXCR on the PCR reads. Of roughly 570,000 distinct CDR3 sequences listed, 30% to 40% were seen once; the top ten hold about 6%. For these receptors, no antigen is known. Sample: blood. All receptors derive from a girl aged 2-17 years with multiple sclerosis.

This clonotype has a count of ten or more. The V and J genes are TRBV6-5 and TRBJ2-7; D is unclear. Trimming cost V 0 bases and J 4 bases, with 13 bases left between them. CDR1 and CDR2 from the germline V gene are MNHEY and SVGAGI. The CDR3 runs to 15 residues. This CDR3 is CASSYSSLDFYEQYF. CDR3 nucleotides: TGTGCCAGCAGTTACTCGAGTCTTGACTTTTACGAGCAGTACTTC.

V usage is TRBV20-1 and J usage is TRBJ1-5; 7 bases agree with TRBD1. J gave up 5 bases and V 5 bases, and 6 bases lay outside the gene matches. This CDR3 contains 13 residues. CDR1 is DFQATT and CDR2 is SNEGSKA in the germline V gene (reference sequence). The CDR3 DNA follows: TGCAGTGCTCTACAGGGGTCCGATCAGCCCCAGCATTTT. The encoded protein is CSALQGSDQPQHF.

This clonotype showed up many times. The chain combines TRBV4-1 with TRBJ2-5; D remains ambiguous. V was cut by 2 bases and J by 3 bases, with 10 bases left in between. Germline CDR1 reads MGHRA; CDR2 reads YSYEKL. The CDR3 is 14 amino acids. CDR3 residues: CASSQTVLEETQYF. In DNA, the CDR3 is TGCGCCAGCAGCCAAACGGTTCTCGAAGAGACCCAGTACTTC.

The chain joins TRBV6-5 to TRBJ2-4; 8 bases agree with TRBD1. Unmatched junction bases numbered 7, after V lost 5 bases and J lost 13 bases. Germline assignment: CDR1 MNHEY and CDR2 SVGAGI. The CDR3 spans 12 residues. The CDR3 DNA sequence: TGTGCCAGCAGTATTGACAGGGGAAAGCAGTACTTC. Residues: CASSIDRGKQYF.

The sample holds one count of this clonotype. The gene calls are TRBV6-5 and TRBJ2-3; a weak D match, TRBD2 (5 bases). The germline V gene encodes CDR1 MNHEY and CDR2 SVGAGI. This CDR3 contains 18 residues. V lost 4 bases and J lost 2, with 22 bases in between. The CDR3 sequence is CASSSPSGRTRDTDTQYF. The CDR3 DNA is TGTGCCAGCAGTTCCCCCTCCGGCAGGACCCGGGACACAGATACGCAGTATTTT.

This clonotype was recorded a few times. J is TRBJ1-5 and V is TRBV27; TRBD1 matches at 10 bases. CDR3 length equals 17 residues. Germline lookup yields CDR1 MNHEY and CDR2 SMNVEV (reference sequence). Losses at the gene ends were 4 bases for V and 5 bases for J; bases not matched to a gene: 11. The CDR3 loop is CASSSGQGRWEDQPQHF. For the CDR3, the DNA is TGTGCCAGCAGTTCGGGACAGGGGCGCTGGGAGGATCAGCCCCAGCATTTT.

This chain joins TRBV5-1 and TRBJ2-1; 8 bases fit TRBD2. The CDR3 has 15 residues. CDR1 is SGHRS and CDR2 is YFSETQ in the germline V gene. Unmatched junction bases numbered 15, after V lost 7 bases and J lost 9 bases. DNA of the CDR3: TGCGCCAGCCGCCGGGGGGGCAACATAAACAGTGAGCAGTTCTTC. Translating it yields CASRRGGNINSEQFF.

The chain uses TRBV7-2 and TRBJ2-2, with TRBD2 matching over 8 bases. Germline V gene data show CDR1 as SGHTA and CDR2 as FQGNSA. The CDR3 consists of 15 residues. V was clipped by 5 bases and J by 2 bases; unmatched bases: 4. The CDR3 here is CASSISGVNTGELFF. The CDR3 region has the DNA TGTGCCAGCAGCATTAGCGGGGTAAACACCGGGGAGCTGTTTTTT.

In its sample, this clonotype was seen a few times. This sequence joins TRBV10-2 and TRBJ2-1; perhaps TRBD1 as D (7 bases). Trimming left V 2 bases short and J 3 bases short, with 11 bases between. This CDR3 spans 15 amino acids. Germline CDR1 WSHSY, CDR2 SAAADI. The CDR3 here is CASSEQGGNYNEQFF. In nucleotides, the CDR3 is TGCGCCAGCAGTGAGCAGGGGGGTAACTACAATGAGCAGTTCTTC.

The V and J genes are TRBV5-6 and TRBJ1-5; perhaps TRBD1 as D (5 bases). This CDR3 comprises 15 residues. Trimming removed 1 base at V and 2 bases at J, with 10 bases between. Germline loops: CDR1 SGHDT, CDR2 YYEEEE. The chain's CDR3 is CASSLRGIGNQPQHF. In DNA, the CDR3 is TGTGCCAGCAGCTTGAGGGGTATAGGCAATCAGCCCCAGCATTTT. Filled out from reference TRBV5-6 and TRBJ1-5, the complete variable domain reads DAGVTQSPTHLIKTRGQQVTLRCSPKSGHDTVSWYQQALGQGPQFIFQYYEEEERQRGNFPDRFSGHQFPNYSSELNVNALLLGDSALYLCASSLRGIGNQPQHFGDGTRLSIL.

This chain connects TRBV6-1 to TRBJ2-7, with 8 bases matching TRBD2. V shed 4 bases, J shed 4 bases, and the junction held 6 bases outside the gene matches. The germline gives CDR1 MNHNS, CDR2 SASEGT. The CDR3 has 14 residues. In nucleotides, the CDR3 is TGTGCCAGCAGTGTCGGGGGGGTAACTTACGAGCAGTACTTC. It yields the protein CASSVGGVTYEQYF.

A few counts support this clonotype. V is TRBV6-6 and J is TRBJ1-4; weak D call: TRBD1 (6 bases). The germline V and J ends were trimmed by 8 bases and 3 bases, with 16 bases remaining between them. The CDR3 covers 15 residues. Germline CDR1 is MNHNY and CDR2 is SVGAGI (reference sequence). This CDR3 is CASEGGRGANEKLFF. CDR3 DNA: TGTGCCAGCGAGGGGGGAAGGGGAGCTAATGAAAAACTGTTTTTT.

The chain joins TRBV5-1 to TRBJ2-1; possibly TRBD1 for D (6 bases). Germline assignment: CDR1 SGHRS and CDR2 YFSETQ. V gave up 2 bases and J gave up 8 bases, with 8 bases separating them. The CDR3 is 12 amino acids. The chain's CDR3 is CASSFRGDEQFF. CDR3 sequence (DNA): TGCGCCAGCAGCTTCAGGGGCGATGAGCAGTTCTTC.

A word on this clonotype: The junction does not match germline at one end; this may be a read error. The rearrangement links TRBV7-6 to TRBJ1-1; a weak D match, TRBD1 (5 bases). The CDR3 covers 15 residues. The germline V gene has CDR1 SGHVS and CDR2 FNYEAQ. This chain's CDR3 is CASSSIRGGDTEAFF. The CDR3 DNA reads TGTGCCAGCAGCTCGATCCGGGGGGGAGACACCGAAGCTTTCTTT.

The chain is built from TRBV20-1 and TRBJ1-5; D gene unclear. The CDR3 is 15 residues long. Germline V CDR1 and CDR2: DFQATT, SNEGSKA (reference sequence). V was trimmed by 2 bases and J by 4 bases, leaving 15 bases between them. The CDR3 DNA reads TGCAGTGCTAGACTACCCGACATGCTTAATCAGCCCCAGCATTTT. Translating it yields CSARLPDMLNQPQHF.

This clonotype was detected only a few times. This sequence joins TRBV29-1 and TRBJ2-1, with 7 bases fitting TRBD1. With 4 bases clipped from V and 3 bases from J, the junction kept 6 bases outside the gene matches. The CDR3 totals 14 residues. Germline assignment: CDR1 SQVTM and CDR2 ANQGSEA. CDR3 sequence: CSVGNRGFYNEQFF. The CDR3 nucleotides read TGCAGCGTTGGAAACAGGGGCTTCTACAATGAGCAGTTCTTC.